The 13 T cell receptor beta chains below come from one sample, sequenced in a study of T-cell reconstitution after alpha-beta-depleted transplantation in children. This sample's TCRbeta library carried unique molecular identifier barcodes. TCRdb re-derived calls from the PCR reads in MiXCR, one entry per CDR3 protein. Found here are about 830,000 distinct CDR3 sequences, 15% to 20% of them singletons; the top ten hold 5%. Sample: PBMCs, mostly from graft donor cells, taken 360 days after TCRalphabeta/CD19-depleted stem cell transplant. The receptors were sampled from a male patient between 5 and 17 years old who had a stem cell transplant for acute lymphoblastic leukemia, so the T cells may come from the graft donor.

The chain combines TRBV20-1 with TRBJ2-7; D uncertain. The CDR3 is 13 amino acids. CDR1 DFQATT and CDR2 SNEGSKA come from the germline V gene (reference sequence). The V end lost 4 bases, the J end lost 4 bases, and 14 bases lay between the germline ends. Here the CDR3 DNA reads TGCAGTGCTATAGGCCCGTTGGGATACGAGCAGTACTTC. It is translated as CSAIGPLGYEQYF.

This rearrangement joins TRBV27 to TRBJ1-4; possibly TRBD1 for D (6 bases). The CDR3 totals 20 residues. CDR1 is MNHEY and CDR2 is SMNVEV in the germline V gene (reference sequence). V was shortened by 2 bases and J by 0 bases, with 22 bases between the two germline ends. The CDR3 loop reads CASSLGRSGATGATNEKLFF. In DNA form, the CDR3 reads TGTGCCAGCAGTTTAGGGCGTTCGGGGGCTACGGGGGCAACTAATGAAAAACTGTTTTTT.

Of note for this clonotype: A read error is possible here, since a much larger clone lies one base away. The CDR3 nucleotides are TGTGCCAGCAGTTTAACGGCGGGAGGGGCCATTTGCGAGCAGTACTTC. Its protein product is CASSLTAGGAICEQYF. The gene calls are TRBV27 and TRBJ2-7; 9 nucleotides align to TRBD2. Germline V gene lookup returns CDR1 MNHEY and CDR2 SMNVEV (reference sequence). V lost 2 bases, J lost 6 bases, and 11 bases stayed unmatched. The CDR3 length is 16 residues.

The rearrangement uses TRBV6-1 and TRBJ2-1, with 8 bases lining up with TRBD2. The CDR3 length is 16 residues. Germline V gene lookup returns CDR1 MNHNS and CDR2 SASEGT. V dropped 9 bases and J dropped 4; count of bases not matched to a gene: 14. Here the CDR3 DNA reads TGTGCCAGTCTTTCAAGGCGGGGGGAGGATTACAATGAGCAGTTCTTC. Amino acid sequence: CASLSRRGEDYNEQFF.

This clonotype was found a few times. CDR3 DNA sequence: TGTGCCAGCAGCTTCCAAGGGATCCTAGCCAAAAACATTCAGTACTTC. It yields the protein CASSFQGILAKNIQYF. The chain couples TRBV5-5 to TRBJ2-4; no clear D gene. V gave up 2 bases and J gave up 0 bases, with 12 bases separating them. The length of the CDR3 is 16 residues. In germline, CDR1 is SGHKS, CDR2 YYEKEE (reference sequence).

This clonotype was counted once. V gene TRBV3-1 combines with J gene TRBJ2-7; TRBD2 matches at 9 bases. The CDR3 spans 16 residues. V lost 1 base and J lost 5; bases outside the gene matches: 9. Germline V gene lookup returns CDR1 LGHDT and CDR2 YNNKEL (reference sequence). CDR3 in DNA: TGTGCCAGCAGCCAAGTCGGTAGCGGGAGAAGGCACGAGCAGTACTTC. It is translated as CASSQVGSGRRHEQYF.

This clonotype was seen more than once but under ten times. The chain carries TRBV7-6 and TRBJ2-1; possible D gene TRBD2, 6 bases. The V end lost 4 bases, the J end lost 6 bases, and 16 bases lay between the germline ends. The CDR3 loop spans 15 amino acids. The germline V gene encodes CDR1 SGHVS and CDR2 FNYEAQ. The CDR3 is CASSSVQRAFNEQFF. The CDR3 DNA is TGTGCCAGCAGCTCGGTCCAGCGGGCTTTCAATGAGCAGTTCTTC.

There are many counts of this clonotype. The chain employs TRBV7-8 and TRBJ2-1; D gene unclear. CDR3 length equals 14 residues. Germline lookup yields CDR1 SGHVS and CDR2 FQNEAQ. V gave up 8 bases and J gave up 12 bases, with 23 bases separating them. The CDR3 protein is CASYLDTTRVGQFF. DNA of the CDR3: TGTGCCAGCTACCTAGACACCACAAGGGTGGGGCAGTTCTTC.

The chain uses TRBV30 and TRBJ2-7; D ambiguous. This CDR3 has 12 residues. Germline-derived CDR1 and CDR2 are GTSNPN and SVGIG (reference sequence). V was shortened by 4 bases and J by 1 base, with 8 bases between the two germline ends. The CDR3: CAWKSLSYEQYF. The CDR3 coding sequence is TGTGCCTGGAAATCACTTTCCTACGAGCAGTACTTC.

This clonotype was found a few times. V and J are TRBV7-6 and TRBJ2-3, with 7 bases that match TRBD2. The length of the CDR3 is 16 residues. Germline values: CDR1 SGHVS, CDR2 FNYEAQ. Trimming removed 5 bases from V and 1 base from J; junction bases left unmatched: 9. The CDR3 is CASSRLPAGGTDTQYF. The CDR3 DNA sequence: TGTGCCAGCAGCAGACTGCCGGCGGGAGGCACAGATACGCAGTATTTT.

This clonotype was recorded a few times. The rearrangement joins TRBV7-9 to TRBJ2-1, with TRBD2 identical over 9 bases. The CDR3 length is 15 residues. CDR1 SEHNR and CDR2 FQNEAQ come from the germline V gene (reference sequence). After removal of 1 base from V and 5 bases from J, the junction contained 3 bases not matched to a gene. The CDR3 coding sequence is TGTGCCAGCAGCTTAGGTAGCGGGAGTCACAATGAGCAGTTCTTC. Its protein product is CASSLGSGSHNEQFF.

This clonotype was picked up a small number of times. The CDR3 nucleotides read TGTGCTTCCCAGCGTTCTACCTACAATGAGCAGTTCTTC. Its translation: CASQRSTYNEQFF. The V call is TRBV13, the J call TRBJ2-1; D is uncertain. This CDR3 has 13 residues. Germline loops: CDR1 PRHDT, CDR2 FYEKMQ (reference sequence).

This clonotype turned up a few times. The chain links TRBV2 to TRBJ2-2; D is unresolved. This CDR3 contains 11 residues. V lost 3 bases to trimming and J lost 7 bases, with 3 bases between them. The germline gives CDR1 SNHLY, CDR2 FYNNEI. This chain's CDR3 is CASSDNGELFF. CDR3 in DNA: TGTGCCAGCAGTGACAACGGGGAGCTGTTTTTT. The whole variable domain, remainder taken from reference TRBV2 and TRBJ2-2, is EPEVTQTPSHQVTQMGQEVILRCVPISNHLYFYWYRQILGQKVEFLVSFYNNEISEKSEIFDDQFSVERPDGSNFTLKIRSTKLEDSAMYFCASSDNGELFFGEGSRLTVL.